Reported below is one TCR beta chain. This receptor's antigen is unknown. The input lacks base qualities; no much larger clone sits a single base away. Genomic DNA was isolated from the sorted cells so that the TCRbeta CDR3 region could be sequenced. The immunoSEQ Assay was used for sequencing of TCRbeta CDR3 regions. This is the immuneACCESS table as TCRdb keeps it, with only in-frame sequences that have V and J called. A part of the clones is gone; compared with another copy, unresolved V genes explain less than half, and the rest is unexplained. Across this sample there are about 95,000 clones, with roughly 89% seen only once. Clones ranked in the top ten supply approximately 0.36% of the sample. This sample stems from a study of OX40 agonist ivuxolimab in advanced cancers. Notes on the research overall: Ivuxolimab was an agonistic, fully human IgG2 monoclonal antibody directed against OX40 (CD134), a costimulatory receptor. Intravenous ivuxolimab was administered to patients every 2 weeks at six dose levels: 0.01, 0.1, 0.3, 1.5, 3 and 10 mg/kg. Of the approximately 54 dose-escalation patients, hepatocellular carcinoma was present in about 20, melanoma in around 15, renal cell carcinoma in 9 and head and neck cancer in 9. In the dose-escalation cohort, roughly 80% of patients were male, and the mean age was about 55 years, with a range of about 20 to 90. Prior anti-PD-1, anti-PD-L1 or anti-CTLA-4 therapy was permitted, and 30% to 45% of dose-escalation patients had received checkpoint inhibitors. Partial responses occurred in three dose-escalation patients, of whom one had hepatocellular carcinoma and two had cutaneous melanoma. Peripheral TCRbeta sequencing was intended to test whether TCR sequence diversity was altered and clonal T-cell expansion was caused by ivuxolimab. The paper reports the monotherapy dose-escalation portion (N of about 54 patients) of the phase I ivuxolimab trial. What the authors observed across the whole study: The antigen specificity of the peripheral T cells that underwent clonal expansion was not determined. At doses from 0.1 to 3.0 mg/kg, clonal expansion was seen in both CD4+ and CD8+ blood T cells between baseline and week 6. Low levels of normalized T-cell clonal expansion were also seen in some patients who did not respond. After ivuxolimab, CD8+ T cells had more expanded clones than CD4+ T cells on average. In the 0.1-3.0 mg/kg groups, partial responders were among the patients with the lowest normalized peripheral clonal expansion, particularly in CD8+ T cells.

The germline V gene supplies CDR1 MNHEY and CDR2 SVGAGI. The germline ends are 9 bases apart after V is trimmed by 0 bases and J by 4 bases. The CDR3 spans 14 residues, from the cysteine through the phenylalanine. The only DNA kept is the CDR3, 42 bases in frame from the first base. The trial excluded patients who had a history of autoimmune disease or who were on systemic immunosuppression. Peripheral blood for TCR sequencing was collected from all dose cohorts at baseline, on cycle 4 day 1, and on cycle 7 day 1. The samples were taken from a phase I, first-in-human, multicenter, open-label dose-escalation trial of ivuxolimab. Adults with locally advanced or metastatic melanoma, renal cell carcinoma, hepatocellular carcinoma or head and neck squamous cell carcinoma were enrolled in the trial. Before TCR sequencing, CD4+ T cells and CD8+ T cells were sorted from peripheral blood as separate populations.

The V gene is TRBV6-5 and the J gene is TRBJ1-2; the D gene is unclear. This sequence was found in an adult with an advanced solid tumor such as melanoma, head and neck, liver or kidney cancer. Here the sequenced sample was CD4+ or CD8+ T cells sorted from blood, taken in a trial of the OX40 agonist ivuxolimab. The CDR3 sequence is CASSYSMEAYGYTF. The DNA is TGTGCCAGCAGTTACTCGATGGAGGCCTATGGCTACACCTTC.